The clone carrying this TCR beta chain appeared a single time. Here immunoSEQ multiplex PCR was the method, and the copy in TCRdb shows in-frame clones only, minus some. The sample holds 150,000 to 200,000 clones; roughly 94% are singletons and the top ten take approximately 8%. This record comes from a study of control samples from healthy donors and cancer patients. This CDR3 is 15 amino acids long. Trimming left V 5 bases short and J 1 base short, with 11 bases between. In germline, CDR1 is MGHRA, CDR2 YSYEKL. The clonotype was recovered from a woman aged 40 to 50 in good health. Sequenced sample: blood. This chain uses TRBV4-1 with TRBJ2-2; either TRBD1 or TRBD2 may fit D (5 bases each). CDR3 amino acids: CASSTPRGNTGELFF. The CDR3 DNA follows: TGCGCCAGCAGCACCCCGAGGGGGAACACCGGGGAGCTGTTTTTT.